This TCR beta chain was sequenced for a study of beta chain features in type 1 diabetes. There are a few counts of this clone. Every bit of the isolated RNA underwent reverse transcription, so sequencing read expressed TCRB transcripts. Data came from immunoSEQ multiplex PCR; TCRdb stores just in-frame clones and leaves some out. The table includes about 210,000 clones, approximately 10% detected once. Sequences were obtained from central memory CD4+ T cells from blood. The origin of this receptor is a young man in good health.

The CDR3 bases are TGCGCCAGCAGCTTGGCAAGTCAAATGAACACTGAAGCTTTCTTT. It encodes CASSLASQMNTEAFF. The chain couples TRBV5-1 to TRBJ1-1, with D unclear. Trimming took off 0 bases at V and 0 bases at J, with 9 bases between the two ends. The CDR3 runs 15 residues. Germline V gene sequence: CDR1 SGHRS, CDR2 YFSETQ.